The 11 T cell receptor beta chains in this list originate from one sample, sequenced in a study of CD8 T cells in ankylosing spondylitis (dated by TCRdb to about 2017). Library creation used 5' RACE. These reads were obtained on an Illumina HiSeq 2500. TCRdb cleaned the public reads at Q25 with fastp, built clones with MiXCR and kept in-frame beta chains. For every CDR3 protein sequence, its rows merge into one entry that carries the most common genes and DNA. The sample table lists 200,000 to 300,000 distinct CDR3 sequences, over 8.5% of them with a count of one. The ten biggest clones cover 6.5% to 7% of the sample. Sample: blood, either unsorted or a sorted T cell fraction (not recorded which). These receptors were obtained from a male donor with ankylosing spondylitis or in good health (not recorded which).

This chain links TRBV5-1 with TRBJ2-5; 11 positions match TRBD2. The CDR3 contains 15 residues. Germline loops: CDR1 SGHRS, CDR2 YFSETQ. V was clipped by 3 bases and J by 9 bases; unmatched bases: 10. As DNA, the CDR3 is TGCGCCAGCAGCTCGGGGACTAGCGGCGACCTGCCCCAGTACTTC. It specifies CASSSGTSGDLPQYF.

The chain employs TRBV20-1 and TRBJ1-5; 10 bases line up with TRBD1. V gave up 5 bases and J gave up 5 bases; unmatched junction bases: 6. The CDR3 is made up of 14 amino acids. CDR1 is DFQATT, CDR2 SNEGSKA, per germline (reference sequence). For the CDR3, the DNA is TGCAGTGCTTTGACAGGGGGCGCGTATCAGCCCCAGCATTTT. As protein: CSALTGGAYQPQHF.

The CDR3 spells CASSYATSGGASGANVLTF. CDR3 DNA sequence: TGTGCCAGCAGTTACGCGACTAGCGGGGGGGCCTCAGGGGCCAACGTCCTGACTTTC. The chain links TRBV6-2 or TRBV6-3 to TRBJ2-6, with 14 bases lining up with TRBD2. Per the germline V gene, CDR1 is MNHEY and CDR2 is SVGEGT. The CDR3 is made up of 19 amino acids. V trimming: 2 bases; J trimming: 4 bases; junction bases outside the gene matches: 7.

This clonotype was picked up many times. The V and J genes are TRBV5-6 and TRBJ2-3; D is unclear. Trimming took off 4 bases at V and 4 bases at J, with 19 bases between the two ends. Per germline, CDR1 SGHDT and CDR2 YYEEEE. The CDR3 extends over 16 amino acids. The CDR3 DNA follows: TGTGCCAGCAGCCCGGATTGGCGGCTGAGCGCAGATACGCAGTATTTT. Translation: CASSPDWRLSADTQYF.

This clonotype was seen at least ten times. The rearrangement links TRBV20-1 to TRBJ1-1; no clear D. CDR3 length equals 13 residues. Trimming removed 0 bases from V and 1 base from J, with 6 bases in between. Germline V gives CDR1 DFQATT, CDR2 SNEGSKA (reference sequence). CDR3 loop: CSARDTQNTEAFF. CDR3 nucleotides: TGCAGTGCTAGAGATACCCAGAACACTGAAGCTTTCTTT.

In its sample, this clonotype was seen many times. This chain connects TRBV20-1 to TRBJ2-7, with D perhaps TRBD2 (6 bases). The CDR3 runs 15 residues. The germline CDR1 and CDR2 sequences are DFQATT and SNEGSKA (reference sequence). The V end lost 4 bases, the J end lost 5 bases, and 21 bases lay between the germline ends. CDR3 nucleotide sequence: TGCAGTGCTACCCGGGGACCGGGAGTTGCCCACGAGCAGTACTTC. This translates into CSATRGPGVAHEQYF.

The V gene is TRBV18, the J gene TRBJ1-3; D remains unclear. The CDR3 spans 17 residues. The germline V and J ends were trimmed by 0 bases and 0 bases, with 12 bases remaining between them. Germline values: CDR1 KGHSH, CDR2 LQKENI. The CDR3 loop is CASSPPGQTLSGNTIYF. Here the CDR3 DNA reads TGTGCCAGCTCACCACCGGGTCAGACCCTCTCTGGAAACACCATATATTTT.

This clonotype was recorded many times. The CDR3 spells CASSLRGAYEQYF. Written as DNA, the CDR3 is TGTGCCAGCAGTTTACGGGGGGCCTACGAGCAGTACTTC. This chain uses TRBV12-3 or TRBV12-4 with TRBJ2-7; 7 bases map to TRBD2. The CDR3 totals 13 residues. Losses at the gene ends were 2 bases for V and 2 bases for J; bases not matched to a gene: 0.

At least ten counts were recorded for this clonotype. This chain links TRBV20-1 with TRBJ2-1, with 9 bases lining up with TRBD1. The CDR3 runs 17 residues. Trimming at V came to 1 base and at J to 4 bases, leaving 11 bases not matched to a gene. Germline lookup yields CDR1 DFQATT and CDR2 SNEGSKA (reference sequence). The CDR3: CSARAQGGTGTYNEQFF. In DNA form, the CDR3 reads TGCAGTGCTAGAGCCCAGGGGGGGACAGGGACGTACAATGAGCAGTTCTTC.

The chain employs TRBV20-1 and TRBJ2-7; TRBD2 matches at 10 bases. The CDR3 is made up of 17 amino acids. Looked up from germline, CDR1 is DFQATT and CDR2 is SNEGSKA (reference sequence). After removal of 0 bases from V and 7 bases from J, the junction contained 15 bases not matched to a gene. The CDR3 spells CSARDRSGASGSKEQYF. In DNA, the CDR3 is TGCAGTGCTAGAGATCGGTCGGGGGCTAGCGGGAGTAAGGAGCAGTACTTC.

J is TRBJ2-3 and V is TRBV7-8; 8 bases line up with TRBD2. The CDR3 runs to 15 residues. The germline V gene has CDR1 SGHVS and CDR2 FQNEAQ. After removal of 4 bases from V and 7 bases from J, the junction contained 10 bases not matched to a gene. CDR3 loop: CASSSQDGGAYTQYF. For the CDR3, the DNA is TGTGCCAGCAGCTCGCAGGACGGGGGGGCATATACGCAGTATTTT.